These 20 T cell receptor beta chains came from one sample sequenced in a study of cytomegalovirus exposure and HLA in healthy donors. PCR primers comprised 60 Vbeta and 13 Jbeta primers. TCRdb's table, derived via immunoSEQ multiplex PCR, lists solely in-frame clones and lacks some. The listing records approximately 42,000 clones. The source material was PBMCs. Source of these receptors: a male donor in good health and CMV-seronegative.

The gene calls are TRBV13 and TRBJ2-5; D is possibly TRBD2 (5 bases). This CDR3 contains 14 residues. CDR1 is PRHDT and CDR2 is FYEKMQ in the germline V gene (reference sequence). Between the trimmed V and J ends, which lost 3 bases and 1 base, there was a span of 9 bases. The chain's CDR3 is CASSFWTSQETQYF. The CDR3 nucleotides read TGTGCCAGCAGCTTTTGGACTTCCCAAGAGACCCAGTACTTC.

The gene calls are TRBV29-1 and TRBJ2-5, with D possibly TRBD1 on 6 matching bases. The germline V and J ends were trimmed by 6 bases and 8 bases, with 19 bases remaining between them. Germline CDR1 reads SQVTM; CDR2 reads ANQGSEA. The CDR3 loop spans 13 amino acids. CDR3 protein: CSVGDKVVGTQYF. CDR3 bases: TGCAGCGTGGGGGACAAGGTTGTTGGTACCCAGTACTTC.

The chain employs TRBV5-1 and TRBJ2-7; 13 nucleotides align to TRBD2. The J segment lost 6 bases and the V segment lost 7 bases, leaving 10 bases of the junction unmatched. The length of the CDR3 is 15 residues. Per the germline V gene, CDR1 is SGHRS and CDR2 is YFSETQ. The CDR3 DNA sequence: TGCGCCAGCGCCCGGACTAGCGGGAGAGTTGTCGAGCAGTACTTC. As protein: CASARTSGRVVEQYF.

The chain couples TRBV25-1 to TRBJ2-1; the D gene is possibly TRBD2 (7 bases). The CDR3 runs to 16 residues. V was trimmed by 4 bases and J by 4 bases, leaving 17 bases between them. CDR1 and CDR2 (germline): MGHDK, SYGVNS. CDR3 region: CASSGTEAGAYNEQFF. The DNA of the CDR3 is TGTGCCAGCAGTGGAACGGAGGCGGGGGCGTACAATGAGCAGTTCTTC. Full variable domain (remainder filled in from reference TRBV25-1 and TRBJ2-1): EADIYQTPRYLVIGTGKKITLECSQTMGHDKMYWYQQDPGMELHLIHYSYGVNSTEKGDLSSESTVSRIRTEHFPLTLESARPSHTSQYLCASSGTEAGAYNEQFFGPGTRLTVL.

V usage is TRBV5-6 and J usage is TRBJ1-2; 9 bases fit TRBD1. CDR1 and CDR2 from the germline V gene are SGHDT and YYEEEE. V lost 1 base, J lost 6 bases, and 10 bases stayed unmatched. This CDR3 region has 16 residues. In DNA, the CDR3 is TGTGCCAGCAGCTTGTACGTCCTACAGGGGGCGGATGGCTACACCTTC. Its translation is CASSLYVLQGADGYTF.

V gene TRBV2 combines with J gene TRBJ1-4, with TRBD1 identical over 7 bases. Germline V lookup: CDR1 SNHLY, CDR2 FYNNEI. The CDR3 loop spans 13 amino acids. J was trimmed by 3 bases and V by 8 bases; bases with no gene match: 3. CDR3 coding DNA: TGTGCCAGCCAGGGGGGACCTAATGAAAAACTGTTTTTT. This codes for CASQGGPNEKLFF.

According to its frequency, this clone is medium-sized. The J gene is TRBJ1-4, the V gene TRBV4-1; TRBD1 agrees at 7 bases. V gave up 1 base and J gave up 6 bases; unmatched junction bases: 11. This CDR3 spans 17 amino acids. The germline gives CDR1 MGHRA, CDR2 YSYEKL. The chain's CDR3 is CASSQAAETGLDEKLFF. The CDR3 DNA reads TGCGCCAGCAGCCAAGCGGCTGAGACAGGGCTCGATGAAAAACTGTTTTTT.

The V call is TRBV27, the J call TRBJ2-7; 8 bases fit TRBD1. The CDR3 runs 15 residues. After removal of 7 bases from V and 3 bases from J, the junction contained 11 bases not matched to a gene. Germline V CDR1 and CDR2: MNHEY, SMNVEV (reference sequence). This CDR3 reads CASILRQGLVYEQYF. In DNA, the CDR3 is TGTGCCAGCATCCTCCGACAGGGGTTAGTCTACGAGCAGTACTTC.

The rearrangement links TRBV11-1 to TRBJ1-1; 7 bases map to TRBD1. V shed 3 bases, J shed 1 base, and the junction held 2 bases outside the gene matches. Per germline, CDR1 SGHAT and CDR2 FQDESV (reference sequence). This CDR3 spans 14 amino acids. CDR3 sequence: CASSFTGENTEAFF. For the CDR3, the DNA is TGTGCCAGCAGCTTTACAGGGGAGAACACTGAAGCTTTCTTT. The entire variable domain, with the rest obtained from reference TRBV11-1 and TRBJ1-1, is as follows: EAEVAQSPRYKITEKSQAVAFWCDPISGHATLYWYRQILGQGPELLVQFQDESVVDDSQLPKDRFSAERLKGVDSTLKIQPAELGDSAMYLCASSFTGENTEAFFGQGTRLTVV.

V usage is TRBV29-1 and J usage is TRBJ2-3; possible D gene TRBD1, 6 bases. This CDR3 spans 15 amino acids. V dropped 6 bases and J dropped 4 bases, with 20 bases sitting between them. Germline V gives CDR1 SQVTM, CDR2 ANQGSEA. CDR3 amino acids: CSVEPTGLAADTQYF. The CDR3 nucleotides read TGCAGCGTCGAACCCACAGGGCTAGCCGCAGATACGCAGTATTTT.

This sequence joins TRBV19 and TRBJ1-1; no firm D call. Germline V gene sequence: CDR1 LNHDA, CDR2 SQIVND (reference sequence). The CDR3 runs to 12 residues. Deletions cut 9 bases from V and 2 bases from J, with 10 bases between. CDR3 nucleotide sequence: TGTGCCAGCGACACTCGAAACACTGAAGCTTTCTTT. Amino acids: CASDTRNTEAFF.

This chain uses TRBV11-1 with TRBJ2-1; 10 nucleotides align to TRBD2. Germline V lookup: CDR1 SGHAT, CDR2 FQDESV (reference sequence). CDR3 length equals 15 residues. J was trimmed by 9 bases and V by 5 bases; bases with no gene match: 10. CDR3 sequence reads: CASSPGLATRAEQFF. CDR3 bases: TGTGCCAGCAGCCCGGGACTAGCGACCCGTGCTGAGCAGTTCTTC.

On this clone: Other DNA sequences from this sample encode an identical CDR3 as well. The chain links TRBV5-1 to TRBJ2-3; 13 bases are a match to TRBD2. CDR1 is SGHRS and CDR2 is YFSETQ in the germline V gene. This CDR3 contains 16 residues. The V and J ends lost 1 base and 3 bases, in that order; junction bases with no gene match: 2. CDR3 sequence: CASSLTSGRGTDTQYF. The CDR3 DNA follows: TGCGCCAGCAGCTTGACTAGCGGGAGGGGAACAGATACGCAGTATTTT.

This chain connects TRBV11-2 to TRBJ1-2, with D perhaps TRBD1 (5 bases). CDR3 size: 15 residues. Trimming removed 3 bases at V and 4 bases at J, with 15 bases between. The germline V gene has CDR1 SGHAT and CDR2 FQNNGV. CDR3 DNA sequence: TGTGCCAGCAGCTTTGGCGTAGGGGCCGCCTATGGCTACACCTTC. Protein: CASSFGVGAAYGYTF.

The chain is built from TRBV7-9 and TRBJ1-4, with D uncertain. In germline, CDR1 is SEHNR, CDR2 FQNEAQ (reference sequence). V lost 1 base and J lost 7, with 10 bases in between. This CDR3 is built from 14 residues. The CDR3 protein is CASSLGGLAEKLFF. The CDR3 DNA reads TGTGCCAGCAGCTTAGGAGGGCTGGCTGAAAAACTGTTTTTT.

CDR3 protein: CASSAGGGRQNIQYF. As DNA, the CDR3 is TGTGCCAGCAGCGCCGGCGGGGGGCGACAAAACATTCAGTACTTC. The chain carries TRBV9 and TRBJ2-4, with TRBD2 identical over 8 bases. The CDR3 has 15 amino acids. Germline CDR1 SGDLS, CDR2 YYNGEE. V dropped 3 bases and J dropped 5; count of bases not matched to a gene: 7. The variable domain in full, with the rest retrieved from reference TRBV9 and TRBJ2-4, is DSGVTQTPKHLITATGQRVTLRCSPRSGDLSVYWYQQSLDQGLQFLIQYYNGEERAKGNILERFSAQQFPDLHSELNLSSLELGDSALYFCASSAGGGRQNIQYFGAGTRLSVL.

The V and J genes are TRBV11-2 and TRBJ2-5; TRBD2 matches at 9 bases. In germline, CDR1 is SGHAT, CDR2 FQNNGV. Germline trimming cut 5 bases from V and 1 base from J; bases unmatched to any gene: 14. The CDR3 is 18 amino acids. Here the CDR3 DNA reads TGTGCCAGCAGCCTCCAAAGGAGGGCTAGCGGGACCCAAGAGACCCAGTACTTC. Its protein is CASSLQRRASGTQETQYF.

The CDR3 nucleotides are TGTGCCACCAGCAGAGATGGTCGATTACAGGGGGGGGTAGAGACCCAGTACTTC. Translated: CATSRDGRLQGGVETQYF. The chain has TRBV15 and TRBJ2-5; D possibly corresponds to TRBD1 (8 bases). CDR1 is LNHNV and CDR2 is YYDKDF in the germline V gene (reference sequence). The CDR3 has 18 amino acids. V was cut by 0 bases and J by 4 bases, with 21 bases left in between.

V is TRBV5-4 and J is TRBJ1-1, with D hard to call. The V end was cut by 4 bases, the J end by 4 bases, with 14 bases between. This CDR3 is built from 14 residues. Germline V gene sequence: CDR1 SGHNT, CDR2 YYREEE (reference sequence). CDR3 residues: CASSRTRGGTEAFF. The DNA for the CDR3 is TGTGCCAGCAGCCGAACTCGGGGAGGCACTGAAGCTTTCTTT.

The DNA for the CDR3 is TGTGCCAGCAGGGACCACAGGGCCACTGAAGCTTTCTTT. It specifies CASRDHRATEAFF. The gene calls are TRBV27 and TRBJ1-1; perhaps TRBD1 as D (6 bases). Germline CDR1 is MNHEY and CDR2 is SMNVEV (reference sequence). The CDR3 is 13 residues long. Trimming removed 6 bases from V and 4 bases from J, with 12 bases in between.